This T cell receptor beta chain emerged from a study of blood T cell repertoires in COVID-19. Across the whole study: T cells, B-cell-depleted T cells, or PBMCs supplied cDNA or gDNA.

It was during active infection that Seattle patients were enrolled and then longitudinally followed. The table came from immunoSEQ multiplex PCR; TCRdb's copy has only in-frame clones and leaves some out. This table holds about 150,000 clones, approximately 83% found once. CDR1 is MNHEY, CDR2 SVGAGI, per germline. The CDR3 spans 16 residues. The trim removed 4 bases at V and 4 bases at J, leaving 9 bases unmatched. The rearrangement links TRBV6-5 to TRBJ1-3; 8 bases line up with TRBD1. The sequenced sample was peripheral blood. This receptor was taken from a woman aged 55-70 years with COVID-19, enrolled during active disease. CDR3 amino acids: CASSSSPDRGGNTIYF. CDR3 nucleotides: TGTGCCAGCAGTTCCTCTCCAGACAGGGGAGGAAACACCATATATTTT.